This T cell receptor (beta chain) was identified during a study of CD8 T cells in ankylosing spondylitis. Study-wide points: Significant enrichment of disease-linked clones was reported in matched ankylosing spondylitis synovial fluid. For ankylosing spondylitis blood, a TCR beta motif of 8 or 9 highly homologous variants appeared characteristic.

In germline, CDR1 is SGHTA, CDR2 FQGNSA. V was pared by 5 bases and J by 5 bases, with 9 bases of the junction left unmatched. There are 16 residues in the CDR3. TCRdb analysed the 5' RACE reads with MiXCR anew, one entry per CDR3 protein. The data show roughly 250,000 distinct CDR3 sequences, roughly 8.6% seen once. At least ten counts were recorded for this clonotype. The target antigen is unknown. Specimen: blood, either unsorted or a sorted T cell fraction (not recorded which). This TCR was sampled from a male donor with ankylosing spondylitis or in good health (not recorded which). The V call is TRBV7-2, the J call TRBJ1-5; 10 nucleotides line up with TRBD1. CDR3 region: CASSTYPGQGHQPQHF. The CDR3 region has the DNA TGTGCCAGCAGCACCTATCCGGGACAGGGGCATCAGCCCCAGCATTTT.